These 17 T cell receptor beta chains originate from one sample sequenced in a study of blood T cells in healthy people across ages. The authors ran a second PCR of about 7 to 11 cycles using a sample-barcoded 5' primer and a J-beta primer mix. TCRdb reprocessed the 5' RACE reads with MiXCR, giving one entry per CDR3 protein. The sample includes over 1,300,000 distinct CDR3 sequences, 45% to 70% of them seen just once. What was sequenced was blood. All receptors derive from a man between 18 and 35 years old in good health.

The chain combines TRBV11-1 with TRBJ2-7; D may be TRBD1 (6 bases). CDR3 length: 13 amino acids. V gave up 1 base and J gave up 5 bases, with 9 bases separating them. Germline V CDR1 and CDR2: SGHAT, FQDESV (reference sequence). The CDR3 DNA reads TGTGCCAGCAGCTTAGACAGGGTCCACGAGCAGTACTTC. Protein: CASSLDRVHEQYF. The full variable domain, completed using reference TRBV11-1 and TRBJ2-7, is EAEVAQSPRYKITEKSQAVAFWCDPISGHATLYWYRQILGQGPELLVQFQDESVVDDSQLPKDRFSAERLKGVDSTLKIQPAELGDSAMYLCASSLDRVHEQYFGPGTRLTVT.

V is TRBV5-1 and J is TRBJ2-3; 9 nucleotides align to TRBD2. The J segment lost 3 bases and the V segment lost 7 bases, leaving 18 bases of the junction unmatched. Germline loops: CDR1 SGHRS, CDR2 YFSETQ. This CDR3 has 18 residues. DNA of the CDR3: TGCGCCAGCGAACATGGTCTGGCTAGCGGGATGACAACAGATACGCAGTATTTT. Translated, it gives CASEHGLASGMTTDTQYF.

The rearrangement uses TRBV9 and TRBJ2-1; no clear D. Germline V CDR1 and CDR2: SGDLS, YYNGEE. CDR3 length: 16 residues. Trimming took off 0 bases at V and 1 base at J, with 11 bases between the two ends. CDR3 region: CASSVAGDSSYNEQFF. CDR3 DNA: TGTGCCAGCAGCGTAGCAGGCGACTCGTCCTACAATGAGCAGTTCTTC.

J is TRBJ1-2 and V is TRBV10-3; 9 positions match TRBD1. V gave up 7 bases and J gave up 5 bases; unmatched junction bases: 2. This CDR3 contains 12 residues. CDR1 is ENHRY and CDR2 is SYGVKD in the germline V gene. The CDR3 sequence is CAINGQGYGYTF. DNA of the CDR3: TGTGCCATCAACGGACAGGGGTATGGCTACACCTTC.

This clonotype was detected only a few times. The gene calls are TRBV27 and TRBJ2-6; D ambiguous. Germline assignment: CDR1 MNHEY and CDR2 SMNVEV (reference sequence). V gave up 8 bases and J gave up 2 bases, with 7 bases separating them. The CDR3 has 13 residues. The DNA for the CDR3 is TGTGCCAGCTGGTCCGCTGGGGCCAACGTCCTGACTTTC. Translating it yields CASWSAGANVLTF.

The chain has TRBV20-1 and TRBJ2-1; D is unclear. Germline CDR1 DFQATT, CDR2 SNEGSKA (reference sequence). The CDR3 length is 9 residues. Trimming removed 3 bases at V and 12 bases at J, with 6 bases between. CDR3 region: CSASSAQFF. The CDR3 nucleotides are TGCAGTGCTAGCTCCGCGCAGTTCTTC.

This sequence joins TRBV2 and TRBJ2-1; 7 nucleotides match TRBD2. Germline CDR1 and CDR2: SNHLY and FYNNEI. V shed 6 bases and J 7 bases; nucleotides not matched to a gene: 9. The length of the CDR3 is 14 residues. This CDR3 is CASRPGPAGNEQFF. CDR3 nucleotide sequence: TGTGCCAGCAGACCCGGGCCAGCGGGAAATGAGCAGTTCTTC.

This clonotype has only a few counts. V and J are TRBV6-5 and TRBJ2-6; D remains ambiguous. Germline V CDR1 and CDR2: MNHEY, SVGAGI. V lost 7 bases to trimming and J lost 0 bases, with 7 bases between them. This CDR3 has 14 residues. CDR3 protein: CASNQASGANVLTF. CDR3 DNA: TGTGCCAGCAACCAAGCCTCTGGGGCCAACGTCCTGACTTTC.

The chain carries TRBV29-1 and TRBJ1-2; no reliable D call. Trimming took off 7 bases at V and 2 bases at J, with 11 bases between the two ends. The CDR3 totals 12 residues. CDR1 is SQVTM, CDR2 ANQGSEA, per germline. For the CDR3, the DNA is TGCAGCGGAATGGCGCTCAACTATGGCTACACCTTC. This translates into CSGMALNYGYTF.

The chain uses TRBV4-1 and TRBJ2-5; unclear D gene. CDR1 is MGHRA, CDR2 YSYEKL, per germline. The V gene lost 0 bases and the J gene lost 12 bases, with 17 bases spanning the gap. This CDR3 is 14 amino acids long. For the CDR3, the DNA is TGCGCCAGCAGCCAAGATAATGAACCTTCTGGGGAGTACTTC. Protein: CASSQDNEPSGEYF.

The V and J genes are TRBV3-1 and TRBJ2-7; possible D gene TRBD2, 5 bases. Between the trimmed V and J ends, which lost 5 bases and 0 bases, there was a span of 14 bases. The CDR3 covers 15 residues. The germline gives CDR1 LGHDT, CDR2 YNNKEL (reference sequence). CDR3 protein: CASSEAVAGSYEQYF. The CDR3 region has the DNA TGTGCCAGCAGCGAGGCGGTCGCGGGCTCCTACGAGCAGTACTTC.

This chain connects TRBV7-2 to TRBJ2-2; unclear D gene. CDR1 is SGHTA and CDR2 is FQGNSA in the germline V gene. V lost 5 bases to trimming and J lost 5 bases, with 9 bases between them. The CDR3 loop spans 13 amino acids. The chain's CDR3 is CASSTAKTGELFF. CDR3 nucleotide sequence: TGTGCCAGCAGCACCGCTAAAACCGGGGAGCTGTTTTTT.

The CDR3 sequence: CASSLNFLTSYGDEQYF. CDR3 DNA: TGTGCCAGCAGCTTGAATTTCTTGACTAGCTATGGGGACGAGCAGTACTTC. The rearrangement uses TRBV5-5 and TRBJ2-7, with 7 bases lining up with TRBD2. CDR1 SGHKS and CDR2 YYEKEE come from the germline V gene (reference sequence). V shed 1 base and J 5 bases; nucleotides not matched to a gene: 15. CDR3 length: 17 amino acids.

J is TRBJ2-5 and V is TRBV6-1; a weak D match, TRBD2 (6 bases). The DNA end is a closer match to TRBJ2-7, so the J assignment may be wrong. The CDR3 consists of 17 residues. CDR1 is MNHNS, CDR2 SASEGT, per germline. The chain's CDR3 is CASSDYPARLWEDEQYF. CDR3 DNA sequence: TGTGCCAGCAGTGACTATCCTGCAAGACTTTGGGAGGACGAGCAGTACTTC.

This chain joins TRBV11-2 and TRBJ2-5; possibly TRBD1 for D (6 bases). The ends were cut back, 6 bases at V and 4 bases at J, with 15 bases in the middle. CDR1 is SGHAT and CDR2 is FQNNGV in the germline V gene. This CDR3 contains 14 residues. This CDR3 is CASRLTGPSETQYF. The CDR3 DNA sequence: TGTGCCAGCAGACTTACAGGGCCATCAGAGACCCAGTACTTC.

CDR3 nucleotides: TGTGCCAGCAGTGGCGGGACTAGCACACTCTACGAGCAGTACTTC. This gives the protein CASSGGTSTLYEQYF. The V call is TRBV12-3 or TRBV12-4, the J call TRBJ2-7; TRBD2 agrees at 9 bases. The CDR3 length is 15 residues. V lost 5 bases, J lost 3 bases, and 8 bases stayed unmatched.

The chain combines TRBV6-2 or TRBV6-3 with TRBJ1-6; D is possibly TRBD1 (6 bases). V gave up 5 bases and J gave up 4 bases, with 12 bases separating them. The CDR3 spans 15 residues. Germline CDR1 is MNHEY and CDR2 is SVGEGT. CDR3: CASSQDSLYNSPLHF. The CDR3 DNA follows: TGTGCCAGCAGTCAGGACAGCCTATATAATTCACCCCTCCACTTT.